This entry lists 2 T cell receptor beta chains sequenced from one sample in a study of blood T cell repertoires in COVID-19. Only in-frame clones appear in the TCRdb table, and some are missing; sequencing was by immunoSEQ multiplex PCR. The table records over 200,000 clones, 85% to 90% of them present only once. What was sequenced was peripheral blood. Receptors were obtained from a man aged 30 to 39 with COVID-19, enrolled during active disease.

The chain couples TRBV5-1 to TRBJ1-2, with D perhaps matching TRBD1 (5 bases). Germline-derived CDR1 and CDR2 are SGHRS and YFSETQ. The CDR3 has 15 residues. Trimming removed 3 bases from V and 0 bases from J, with 12 bases in between. The CDR3 loop is CASSSRGLTNYGYTF. In nucleotides, the CDR3 is TGCGCCAGCAGCTCCCGGGGACTGACTAACTATGGCTACACCTTC.

The chain combines TRBV2 with TRBJ2-7, with 8 bases matching TRBD1. The CDR3 contains 15 residues. Unmatched junction bases numbered 11, after V lost 8 bases and J lost 2 bases. CDR1 is SNHLY, CDR2 FYNNEI, per germline. In nucleotides, the CDR3 is TGTGCCAGCTTGTTTAGGACAGGGAGTACCTACGAGCAGTACTTC. It codes for CASLFRTGSTYEQYF.